One and the same sample provided the 25 T cell receptor beta chains below, sequenced in a study of blood T cell repertoires in COVID-19. Data came from immunoSEQ multiplex PCR; TCRdb stores just in-frame clones and leaves some out. The sample consists of 320,000 or so clones, about 85% of them appearing once. Sample: PBMCs or T cells enriched from blood (not recorded which). The receptors originated from a woman between 25 and 40 years old who had been exposed to COVID-19.

This chain joins TRBV30 and TRBJ1-5; D unclear. Germline V gene data show CDR1 as GTSNPN and CDR2 as SVGIG (reference sequence). The CDR3 runs to 13 residues. Deletions cut 1 base from V and 2 bases from J, with 6 bases between. For the CDR3, the DNA is TGTGCCTGGAGTGGCGGGGGCAATCAGCCCCAGCATTTT. Translated: CAWSGGGNQPQHF.

The rearrangement joins TRBV18 to TRBJ2-3; 7 nucleotides agree with TRBD1. With V trimmed by 2 bases and J by 1 base, 9 bases remained unmatched. The CDR3 loop spans 17 amino acids. Germline values: CDR1 KGHSH, CDR2 LQKENI. The CDR3 DNA follows: TGTGCCAGCTCACCAGCTGTAGGGGGCGGTGGCACAGATACGCAGTATTTT. It yields the protein CASSPAVGGGGTDTQYF.

The J gene is TRBJ1-3, the V gene TRBV6-5; 7 bases are a match to TRBD1. CDR1 is MNHEY, CDR2 SVGAGI, per germline. The V and J ends lost 6 bases and 4 bases, in that order; junction bases with no gene match: 9. The CDR3 covers 15 residues. The CDR3 region is CASSNRGFTGNTIYF. The CDR3 nucleotides are TGTGCCAGCAGCAACAGGGGATTTACAGGAAACACCATATATTTT.

This chain joins TRBV5-6 and TRBJ2-7; tentatively, D is TRBD2 (5 bases). Trimming removed 4 bases from V and 1 base from J, with 15 bases in between. Germline lookup yields CDR1 SGHDT and CDR2 YYEEEE. The CDR3 is 15 residues long. The CDR3 coding sequence is TGTGCCAGCAGCGCCCTTGGCAGCGGTTCCTACGAGCAGTACTTC. Its protein product is CASSALGSGSYEQYF.

The V call is TRBV3-1 (or the pseudogene TRBV3-2), the J call TRBJ2-1, with TRBD1 identical over 9 bases. Looked up from germline, CDR1 is LGHDT and CDR2 is YNNKEL (reference sequence). The ends lost 10 bases at V and 0 bases at J; junction bases unmatched: 7. This CDR3 is built from 15 residues. The CDR3 DNA is TGTGCCACCAGGAAACAGGGGGCCTCCTACAATGAGCAGTTCTTC. It yields the protein CATRKQGASYNEQFF.

This rearrangement joins TRBV5-1 to TRBJ2-5; D gene ambiguous. In germline, CDR1 is SGHRS, CDR2 YFSETQ. This CDR3 has 15 amino acids. V lost 1 base, J lost 2 bases, and 12 bases lay in between. CDR3 in DNA: TGCGCCAGCAGCTTGAGTGCACAGTCTCAAGAGACCCAGTACTTC. This sequence encodes CASSLSAQSQETQYF.

The chain links TRBV27 to TRBJ2-1; D not resolved. V was pared by 2 bases and J by 7 bases, with 15 bases between. Germline V gene lookup returns CDR1 MNHEY and CDR2 SMNVEV (reference sequence). The CDR3 loop spans 15 amino acids. CDR3 in amino acids: CASSLSSPTGNEQFF. Here the CDR3 DNA reads TGTGCCAGCAGTTTAAGCTCCCCGACCGGGAATGAGCAGTTCTTC.

The rearrangement links TRBV9 to TRBJ2-1, with TRBD2 identical over 10 bases. The CDR3 sequence is 14 residues long. The V segment lost 4 bases and the J segment 9 bases; nucleotides outside the gene matches: 7. Germline CDR1 SGDLS, CDR2 YYNGEE. The CDR3 region is CASSLGTSDIEQFF. For the CDR3, the DNA is TGTGCCAGCAGCCTCGGGACTAGCGATATTGAGCAGTTCTTC.

This rearrangement joins TRBV30 to TRBJ2-5; D is perhaps TRBD2 (7 bases). This CDR3 spans 14 amino acids. Germline V gene sequence: CDR1 GTSNPN, CDR2 SVGIG (reference sequence). V was clipped by 2 bases and J by 5 bases, with 15 bases between them. The chain's CDR3 is CAWSRGGALETQYF. The DNA for the CDR3 is TGTGCCTGGAGTCGTGGGGGGGCCCTTGAGACCCAGTACTTC.

The V call is TRBV5-4, the J call TRBJ1-6; 11 nucleotides line up with TRBD1. CDR1 and CDR2 (germline): SGHNT, YYREEE (reference sequence). V lost 4 bases and J lost 9; bases outside the gene matches: 3. The CDR3 is 14 residues long. This chain's CDR3 is CASSAGTGGSPLHF. The DNA for the CDR3 is TGTGCCAGCAGCGCCGGGACAGGGGGTTCACCCCTCCACTTT.

The rearrangement uses TRBV6-1 and TRBJ2-3; D gene ambiguous. The CDR3 totals 14 residues. The V gene lost 1 base and the J gene lost 1 base, with 6 bases spanning the gap. CDR1 and CDR2 (germline): MNHNS, SASEGT. CDR3 in amino acids: CASSEVGGTDTQYF. CDR3 DNA: TGTGCCAGCAGTGAAGTTGGAGGCACAGATACGCAGTATTTT.

The chain is built from TRBV30 and TRBJ1-1; D is unclear. The CDR3 consists of 15 residues. Germline loops: CDR1 GTSNPN, CDR2 SVGIG (reference sequence). Trimming took off 0 bases at V and 1 base at J, with 12 bases between the two ends. CDR3 nucleotides: TGTGCCTGGAGTGTACCGGGTTGGAGGAACACTGAAGCTTTCTTT. Protein product: CAWSVPGWRNTEAFF.

This chain joins TRBV20-1 and TRBJ2-1, with D unresolved. The CDR3 is 11 residues long. Deletions cut 6 bases from V and 7 bases from J, with 10 bases between. The germline V gene has CDR1 DFQATT and CDR2 SNEGSKA (reference sequence). This chain's CDR3 is CSAEQQNEQFF. For the CDR3, the DNA is TGCAGTGCAGAACAGCAGAATGAGCAGTTCTTC.

The CDR3 region is CASSLLSNTGELFF. The CDR3 DNA reads TGTGCCAGCAGCTTGCTTTCGAACACCGGGGAGCTGTTTTTT. V gene TRBV5-4 combines with J gene TRBJ2-2, with unresolved D. The germline CDR1 and CDR2 sequences are SGHNT and YYREEE (reference sequence). This CDR3 comprises 14 residues. V gave up 1 base and J gave up 0 bases, with 4 bases separating them.

The CDR3: CASSPSRQGNEKLFF. The CDR3 DNA follows: TGTGCCAGCAGCCCGAGTCGGCAGGGTAATGAAAAACTGTTTTTT. The chain recombines TRBV7-8 with TRBJ1-4, with D perhaps TRBD1 (5 bases). This CDR3 has 15 residues. In germline, CDR1 is SGHVS, CDR2 FQNEAQ. V was trimmed by 5 bases and J by 4 bases, leaving 14 bases between them.

This chain connects TRBV30 to TRBJ2-7; possibly TRBD2 for D (6 bases). Germline values: CDR1 GTSNPN, CDR2 SVGIG (reference sequence). Trimming took off 2 bases at V and 1 base at J, with 12 bases between the two ends. The CDR3 runs to 14 residues. CDR3 protein: CAWSWGGASYEQYF. The DNA for the CDR3 is TGTGCCTGGAGTTGGGGCGGGGCATCCTACGAGCAGTACTTC.

Remarks on this clone: This sample includes further DNA sequences coding for the same CDR3. The CDR3 DNA reads TGTGCCAGCAGCACAAGGGGCGGGGAGCTGTTTTTT. Translated: CASSTRGGELFF. V gene TRBV6-5 combines with J gene TRBJ2-2; weak D call: TRBD1 (5 bases). Germline-derived CDR1 and CDR2 are MNHEY and SVGAGI. V was cut by 6 bases and J by 7 bases, with 9 bases left in between. The CDR3 is made up of 12 amino acids.

This sequence joins TRBV5-1 and TRBJ2-2; a possible D gene is TRBD1 (5 bases). The CDR3 is 14 amino acids. V was trimmed by 0 bases and J by 7 bases, leaving 10 bases between them. Germline CDR1 SGHRS, CDR2 YFSETQ. CDR3 nucleotides: TGCGCCAGCAGCTTGGATCAGGGAATCGGGGAGCTGTTTTTT. Translated, it gives CASSLDQGIGELFF.

The chain carries TRBV30 and TRBJ1-2, with D maybe TRBD1 (5 bases). There are 12 residues in the CDR3. Germline V gene sequence: CDR1 GTSNPN, CDR2 SVGIG (reference sequence). Trimming removed 4 bases from V and 6 bases from J, with 12 bases in between. The CDR3 loop is CAWTGFLDGYTF. The DNA for the CDR3 is TGTGCCTGGACAGGGTTCCTTGATGGCTACACCTTC. The variable domain in full, with the rest retrieved from reference TRBV30 and TRBJ1-2, is SQTIHQWPATLVQPVGSPLSLECTVEGTSNPNLYWYRQAAGRGLQLLFYSVGIGQISSEVPQNLSASRPQDRQFILSSKKLLLSDSGFYLCAWTGFLDGYTFGSGTRLTVV.

The rearrangement links TRBV28 to TRBJ1-2; TRBD1 aligns across 7 bases. The V gene end was trimmed by 5 bases and the J gene end by 4 bases; junction bases not matched to a gene: 4. In germline, CDR1 is MDHEN, CDR2 SYDVKM. CDR3 length: 13 amino acids. The CDR3 sequence: CASSVDRPYGYTF. As DNA, the CDR3 is TGTGCCAGCAGTGTGGACAGGCCCTATGGCTACACCTTC.

The J gene is TRBJ1-1, the V gene TRBV5-1; TRBD1 might be the D (5 bases). The germline CDR1 and CDR2 sequences are SGHRS and YFSETQ. V was cut by 0 bases and J by 9 bases, with 15 bases left in between. The CDR3 extends over 14 amino acids. The CDR3 region has the DNA TGCGCCAGCAGCTTGGTGCGTGGGGCAGGGAAAGCTTTCTTT. Its translation: CASSLVRGAGKAFF. Drawing the rest from reference TRBV5-1 and TRBJ1-1, the complete variable domain is KAGVTQTPRYLIKTRGQQVTLSCSPISGHRSVSWYQQTPGQGLQFLFEYFSETQRNKGNFPGRFSGRQFSNSRSEMNVSTLELGDSALYLCASSLVRGAGKAFFGQGTRLTVV.

V usage is TRBV4-2 and J usage is TRBJ2-5, with 7 bases that match TRBD2. CDR1 LGHNA and CDR2 YNFKEQ come from the germline V gene. The junction had 1 base not matched to a gene; V was cut back by 0 bases and J by 3 bases. The CDR3 totals 14 residues. Written as DNA, the CDR3 is TGTGCCAGCAGCCAAGATGGGGGGGAAGAGACCCAGTACTTC. Translation: CASSQDGGEETQYF.

The rearrangement links TRBV7-2 to TRBJ2-1, with 9 positions matching TRBD2. CDR1 and CDR2 from the germline V gene are SGHTA and FQGNSA. The CDR3 has 17 amino acids. After removal of 7 bases from V and 4 bases from J, the junction contained 14 bases not matched to a gene. CDR3 protein: CASNHFTGTSRYNEQFF. In nucleotides, the CDR3 is TGTGCCAGCAATCACTTTACCGGGACTAGCAGATACAATGAGCAGTTCTTC. The whole variable domain, remainder taken from reference TRBV7-2 and TRBJ2-1, is GAGVSQSPSNKVTEKGKDVELRCDPISGHTALYWYRQSLGQGLEFLIYFQGNSAPDKSGLPSDRFSAERTGGSVSTLTIQRTQQEDSAVYLCASNHFTGTSRYNEQFFGPGTRLTVL.

This chain connects TRBV28 to TRBJ1-6; a weak D match, TRBD1 (6 bases). Germline V gene data show CDR1 as MDHEN and CDR2 as SYDVKM. V gave up 4 bases and J gave up 9 bases, with 16 bases separating them. The CDR3 contains 15 residues. The CDR3 reads CASSSPEGEFSPLHF. For the CDR3, the DNA is TGTGCCAGCAGTTCCCCCGAGGGGGAGTTTTCACCCCTCCACTTT.

This clone was counted between two and nine times. This chain joins TRBV18 and TRBJ1-3; TRBD1 aligns across 9 bases. Trimming removed 2 bases from V and 6 bases from J; junction bases left unmatched: 17. CDR3 length: 19 amino acids. The germline CDR1 and CDR2 sequences are KGHSH and LQKENI. The CDR3 DNA is TGTGCCAGCTCACCATTGCAGCTTTTGACCACAGGGGGCCAAAACACCATATATTTT. Its translation is CASSPLQLLTTGGQNTIYF.